A selection of T cell receptor beta chains follows, all from one sample in a study of response to subunit inactivated influenza vaccine. TCRdb reprocessed the RT-PCR reads via MiXCR and lists one record per CDR3 protein. The sample records about 190,000 distinct CDR3 sequences, 14% being singletons. The sample was CD8+ T cells sorted from PBMCs, taken 5 days after vaccination. Source of these receptors: a middle-aged man who received an inactivated influenza vaccine. The CDR3 runs from the conserved cysteine through the conserved F or W. Each record gives: V gene, J gene, CDR3 protein.

V: TRBV6-1; J: TRBJ2-7; CDR3: CASKKRGDPYEQYF
V: TRBV5-1; J: TRBJ2-3; CDR3: CASSLIGQGRDTQYF
V: TRBV27; J: TRBJ2-1; CDR3: CASSLWLGSNEQFF
V: TRBV7-2; J: TRBJ2-1; CDR3: CASSSRLLSGNEQFF
V: TRBV30; J: TRBJ2-7; CDR3: CAWSPAAGHWEQYF
V: TRBV9; J: TRBJ2-3; CDR3: CASSPVVHTQYF
V: TRBV29-1; J: TRBJ2-3; CDR3: CSVEDKTSGITQYF
V: TRBV9; J: TRBJ2-1; CDR3: CASSPWTETYNEQFF
V: TRBV3-1; J: TRBJ2-1; CDR3: CASSQDEDVAEQFF
V: TRBV4-3; J: TRBJ2-1; CDR3: CASSQDPGTGDNEQFF
V: TRBV11-3; J: TRBJ2-2; CDR3: CASSVNPNTGELFF
V: TRBV28; J: TRBJ2-1; CDR3: CASSPGTGYFDEQFF
V: TRBV15; J: TRBJ2-1; CDR3: CATSNAGESEQFF
V: TRBV15; J: TRBJ2-3; CDR3: CATSRGSGLPDTQYF
V: TRBV5-1; J: TRBJ2-7; CDR3: CASSLGGLAGIYEQYF
V: TRBV19; J: TRBJ2-2; CDR3: CASSIRTGGNTGELFF
V: TRBV29-1; J: TRBJ1-3; CDR3: CSVEGRDREF
V: TRBV6-5; J: TRBJ2-2; CDR3: CASSYEWEAGGTGELFF
V: TRBV7-9; J: TRBJ2-1; CDR3: CASSLEAATLNNEQFF